This TCR beta chain was identified in a study of blood T cell repertoires in COVID-19. The CDR3 runs 12 residues. V lost 8 bases and J lost 8, with 14 bases in between. Germline CDR1 is MDHEN and CDR2 is SYDVKM. Profiling relied on immunoSEQ multiplex PCR, and the TCRdb table lists in-frame clones only, not all of them. The sample yields roughly 380,000 clones, 85% seen once. This clonotype was sampled from a woman between 18 and 29 years old with acute or convalescent COVID-19. Sequencing was done on a sample of peripheral blood. This chain joins TRBV28 and TRBJ2-3; D not resolved. The CDR3 nucleotides read TGTGCCAGCGGAGCCCTATCCGGTACGCAGTATTTT. This codes for CASGALSGTQYF.